Shown below are 15 T cell receptor beta chains from a single sample sequenced in a study of radiotherapy plus CTLA-4 blockade in lung cancer. Here immunoSEQ multiplex PCR was the method, and the copy in TCRdb shows in-frame clones only, minus some. Of around 55,000 clones listed, about 80% were seen once; the top ten hold over 6%. Specimen: peripheral blood, collected from a patient treated with radiotherapy plus ipilimumab. The receptors were sampled from a human donor with non-small cell lung cancer whose response to radiotherapy plus ipilimumab could not be evaluated.

This chain uses TRBV7-2 with TRBJ2-7, with a possible D match to TRBD2 (6 bases). From germline, CDR1 is SGHTA and CDR2 FQGNSA. Between the trimmed V and J ends, which lost 8 bases and 6 bases, there was a span of 17 bases. The CDR3 has 13 residues. The CDR3 DNA is TGTGCCAGCGGTGGGGCAAACGGGGGCGAGCAGTACTTC. Translated, it gives CASGGANGGEQYF.

V usage is TRBV7-8 and J usage is TRBJ2-1; D call uncertain. The CDR3 extends over 13 amino acids. The V end was cut by 5 bases, the J end by 7 bases, with 12 bases between. Germline V lookup: CDR1 SGHVS, CDR2 FQNEAQ. CDR3 nucleotide sequence: TGTGCCAGCAGCCCCCCCTTTCAGAATGAGCAGTTCTTC. It codes for CASSPPFQNEQFF.

This clone was seen more than once but under ten times. CDR3 region: CASSTGQAMEGYTF. The DNA for the CDR3 is TGTGCCAGCAGCACGGGACAGGCGATGGAGGGCTACACCTTC. The chain uses TRBV9 and TRBJ1-2; 8 nucleotides match TRBD1. This CDR3 is built from 14 residues. CDR1 and CDR2 from the germline V gene are SGDLS and YYNGEE. The J segment lost 8 bases and the V segment lost 4 bases, leaving 10 bases of the junction unmatched. The variable domain in full, with the rest retrieved from reference TRBV9 and TRBJ1-2, is DSGVTQTPKHLITATGQRVTLRCSPRSGDLSVYWYQQSLDQGLQFLIQYYNGEERAKGNILERFSAQQFPDLHSELNLSSLELGDSALYFCASSTGQAMEGYTFGSGTRLTVV.

This clone appeared a few times. The V and J genes are TRBV7-2 and TRBJ1-6; D perhaps matches TRBD1 (5 bases). Germline values: CDR1 SGHTA, CDR2 FQGNSA. The V end was cut by 2 bases, the J end by 10 bases, with 15 bases between. CDR3 size: 15 residues. The CDR3 is CASSLQGAKRSPLHF. The CDR3 DNA reads TGTGCCAGCAGCTTACAAGGGGCTAAGAGGTCACCCCTCCACTTT.

The sample holds a few counts of this clone. This chain uses TRBV5-5 with TRBJ2-7; D is unclear. Germline V gene data show CDR1 as SGHKS and CDR2 as YYEKEE (reference sequence). The CDR3 contains 13 residues. V lost 4 bases and J lost 1, with 9 bases in between. CDR3 residues: CASSPPASYEQYF. In nucleotides, the CDR3 is TGTGCCAGCAGCCCCCCCGCGTCCTACGAGCAGTACTTC.

J is TRBJ1-5 and V is TRBV28; D perhaps matches TRBD1 (6 bases). The CDR3 spans 13 residues. From germline, CDR1 is MDHEN and CDR2 SYDVKM. Trimming took off 2 bases at V and 10 bases at J, with 12 bases between the two ends. The CDR3 sequence is CASSLTGNGPQHF. As DNA, the CDR3 is TGTGCCAGCAGTTTAACAGGGAACGGTCCCCAGCATTTT.

V is TRBV4-1 and J is TRBJ2-5; 10 bases agree with TRBD1. CDR3 length equals 15 residues. Germline V gene data show CDR1 as MGHRA and CDR2 as YSYEKL. V lost 3 bases, J lost 5 bases, and 6 bases stayed unmatched. CDR3 DNA sequence: TGCGCCAGCAGCCAGGCCGGGGACAGGGGCGAGACCCAGTACTTC. This encodes CASSQAGDRGETQYF.

V usage is TRBV27 and J usage is TRBJ2-5; 10 nucleotides agree with TRBD2. CDR3 length: 19 amino acids. V lost 2 bases and J lost 4; bases outside the gene matches: 16. Germline V gene data show CDR1 as MNHEY and CDR2 as SMNVEV (reference sequence). The CDR3 coding sequence is TGTGCCAGCAGTTTAGTCAGCGGGGGGGCCAGAACAGATCTAGAGACCCAGTACTTC. Amino acids: CASSLVSGGARTDLETQYF.

A single count supports this clone. The same CDR3 arises from other DNA sequences in this sample as well. This sequence joins TRBV11-2 and TRBJ1-4, with D uncertain. Trimming cost V 1 base and J 5 bases, with 8 bases left between them. This CDR3 has 14 residues. The germline V gene encodes CDR1 SGHAT and CDR2 FQNNGV. As DNA, the CDR3 is TGTGCCAGCAGCTTAGGTGGGCCAAATGAAAAACTGTTTTTT. Amino acid sequence: CASSLGGPNEKLFF. Complete variable domain (other parts from reference TRBV11-2 and TRBJ1-4): EAGVAQSPRYKIIEKRQSVAFWCNPISGHATLYWYQQILGQGPKLLIQFQNNGVVDDSQLPKDRFSAERLKGVDSTLKIQPAKLEDSAVYLCASSLGGPNEKLFFGSGTQLSVL.

This clone was seen once. This chain links TRBV19 with TRBJ2-7; a weak D match, TRBD1 (5 bases). Germline-derived CDR1 and CDR2 are LNHDA and SQIVND (reference sequence). The CDR3 has 14 residues. V lost 1 base and J lost 3, with 10 bases in between. The CDR3 is CASSIGGSLYEQYF. The CDR3 DNA follows: TGTGCCAGTAGTATAGGGGGCTCCCTCTACGAGCAGTACTTC. Combining the CDR3 with reference TRBV19 and TRBJ2-7 gives the whole variable domain DGGITQSPKYLFRKEGQNVTLSCEQNLNHDAMYWYRQDPGQGLRLIYYSQIVNDFQKGDIAEGYSVSREKKESFPLTVTSAQKNPTAFYLCASSIGGSLYEQYFGPGTRLTVT.

This clone was seen only once. The rearrangement joins TRBV27 to TRBJ2-7; 7 bases are shared with TRBD2. Trimming cost V 6 bases and J 0 bases; bases outside gene matches: 8. Per germline, CDR1 MNHEY and CDR2 SMNVEV (reference sequence). The CDR3 has 15 amino acids. The CDR3 DNA reads TGTGCCAGCAGGGGGGGGTTAAGTCCCTCCTACGAGCAGTACTTC. Translated: CASRGGLSPSYEQYF.

The gene calls are TRBV5-4 and TRBJ2-5, with 8 bases that match TRBD2. After removal of 3 bases from V and 2 bases from J, the junction contained 6 bases not matched to a gene. This CDR3 comprises 15 residues. Germline CDR1 reads SGHNT; CDR2 reads YYREEE (reference sequence). The CDR3 sequence: CASSSGGLRQETQYF. For the CDR3, the DNA is TGTGCCAGCAGCTCGGGGGGGTTGAGACAAGAGACCCAGTACTTC.

This chain links TRBV4-1 with TRBJ1-3; D gene ambiguous. Trimming took off 4 bases at V and 0 bases at J, with 10 bases between the two ends. This CDR3 is 15 amino acids long. Germline CDR1 MGHRA, CDR2 YSYEKL. CDR3 protein: CASSPEGRSGNTIYF. The CDR3 DNA follows: TGCGCCAGCAGCCCTGAGGGCCGCTCTGGAAACACCATATATTTT.

The table lists this clone with a few counts. This chain uses TRBV6-6 with TRBJ1-1, with TRBD1 matching 8 bases. Germline values: CDR1 MNHNY, CDR2 SVGAGI (reference sequence). Trimming removed 2 bases from V and 1 base from J; junction bases left unmatched: 3. This CDR3 has 15 amino acids. The CDR3 spells CASSYPGTGNTEAFF. The DNA of the CDR3 is TGTGCCAGCAGTTACCCAGGGACAGGGAACACTGAAGCTTTCTTT.

The rearrangement joins TRBV6-1 to TRBJ2-5; 7 bases map to TRBD2. The end of the DNA fits TRBJ2-7 better, so the J call may be wrong. Germline V lookup: CDR1 MNHNS, CDR2 SASEGT. The CDR3 covers 14 residues. The CDR3 is CASSVLAPSYEQYF. In DNA, the CDR3 is TGTGCCAGCAGTGTACTAGCGCCCTCCTACGAGCAGTACTTC.